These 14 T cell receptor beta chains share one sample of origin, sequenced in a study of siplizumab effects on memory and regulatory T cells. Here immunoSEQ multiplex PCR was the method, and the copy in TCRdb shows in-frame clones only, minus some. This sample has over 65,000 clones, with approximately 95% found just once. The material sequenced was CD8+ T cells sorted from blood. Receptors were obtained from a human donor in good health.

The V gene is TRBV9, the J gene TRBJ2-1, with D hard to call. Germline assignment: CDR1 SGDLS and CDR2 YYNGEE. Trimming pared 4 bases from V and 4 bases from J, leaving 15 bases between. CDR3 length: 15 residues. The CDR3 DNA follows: TGTGCCAGCAGCTTAGACTCAACGGGTTACAATGAGCAGTTCTTC. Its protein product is CASSLDSTGYNEQFF.

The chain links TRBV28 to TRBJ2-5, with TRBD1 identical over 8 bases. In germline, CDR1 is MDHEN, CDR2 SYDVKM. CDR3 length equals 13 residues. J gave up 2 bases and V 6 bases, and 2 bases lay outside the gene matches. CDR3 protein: CASRDRGQETQYF. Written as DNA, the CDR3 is TGTGCCAGCAGAGACAGGGGACAAGAGACCCAGTACTTC.

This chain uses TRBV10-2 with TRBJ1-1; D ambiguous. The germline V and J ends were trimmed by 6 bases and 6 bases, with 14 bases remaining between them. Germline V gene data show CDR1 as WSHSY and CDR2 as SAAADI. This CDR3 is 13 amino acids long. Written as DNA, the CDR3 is TGCGCCAGCAGCCTCGAATCCGGACCTGAAGCTTTCTTT. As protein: CASSLESGPEAFF.

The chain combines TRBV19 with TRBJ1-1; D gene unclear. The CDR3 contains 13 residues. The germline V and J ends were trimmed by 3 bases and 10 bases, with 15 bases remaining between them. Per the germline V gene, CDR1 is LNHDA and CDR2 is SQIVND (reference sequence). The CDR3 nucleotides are TGTGCCAGTAGTATGATGAGTGGAGGCCCAGCTTTCTTT. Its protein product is CASSMMSGGPAFF.

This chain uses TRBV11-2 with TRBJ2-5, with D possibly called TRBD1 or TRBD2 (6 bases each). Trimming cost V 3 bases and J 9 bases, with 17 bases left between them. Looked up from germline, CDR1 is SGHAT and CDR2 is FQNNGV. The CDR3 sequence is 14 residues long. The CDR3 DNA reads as TGTGCCAGCAGCTTTAAGGGGGAGGTTGAGGCCCAGTACTTC. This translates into CASSFKGEVEAQYF.

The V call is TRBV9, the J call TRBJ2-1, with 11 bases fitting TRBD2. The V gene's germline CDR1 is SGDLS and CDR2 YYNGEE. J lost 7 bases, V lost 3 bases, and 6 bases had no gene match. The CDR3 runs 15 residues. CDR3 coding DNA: TGTGCCAGCAGCGCTAGCGGGAGGTGGAGGAATGAGCAGTTCTTC. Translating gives CASSASGRWRNEQFF.

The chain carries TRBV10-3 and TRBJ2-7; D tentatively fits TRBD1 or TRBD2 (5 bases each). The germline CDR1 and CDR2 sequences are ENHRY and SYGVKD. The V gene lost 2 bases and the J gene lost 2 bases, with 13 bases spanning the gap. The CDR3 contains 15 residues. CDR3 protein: CAISESPGPTYEQYF. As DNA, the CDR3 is TGTGCCATCAGTGAGAGTCCGGGGCCCACCTACGAGCAGTACTTC.

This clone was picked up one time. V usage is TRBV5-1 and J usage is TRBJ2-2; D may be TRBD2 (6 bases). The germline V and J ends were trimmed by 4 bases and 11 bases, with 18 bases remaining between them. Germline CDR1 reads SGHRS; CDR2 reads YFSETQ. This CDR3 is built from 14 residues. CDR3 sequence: CASSLAGTPVELFF. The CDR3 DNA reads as TGCGCCAGCAGCCTCGCCGGGACTCCGGTTGAGCTGTTTTTT.

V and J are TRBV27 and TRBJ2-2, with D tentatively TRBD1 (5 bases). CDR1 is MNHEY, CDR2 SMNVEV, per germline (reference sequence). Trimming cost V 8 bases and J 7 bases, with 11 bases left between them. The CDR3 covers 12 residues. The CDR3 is CASSEGDGELFF. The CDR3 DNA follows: TGTGCCAGCTCGGAAGGGGACGGGGAGCTGTTTTTT.

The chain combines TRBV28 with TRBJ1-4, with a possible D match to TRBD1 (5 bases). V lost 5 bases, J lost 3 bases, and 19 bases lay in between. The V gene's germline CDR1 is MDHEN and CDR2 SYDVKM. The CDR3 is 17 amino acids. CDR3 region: CASSSRGGGSPNEKLFF. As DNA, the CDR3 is TGTGCCAGCAGTAGTCGGGGTGGGGGTTCGCCTAATGAAAAACTGTTTTTT.

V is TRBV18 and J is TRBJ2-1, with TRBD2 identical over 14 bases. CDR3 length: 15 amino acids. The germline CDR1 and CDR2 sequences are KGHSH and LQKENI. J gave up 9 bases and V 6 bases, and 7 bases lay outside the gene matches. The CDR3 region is CASSLGTSGRSEQFF. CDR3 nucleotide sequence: TGTGCCAGCTCTCTCGGGACTAGCGGGAGAAGTGAGCAGTTCTTC.

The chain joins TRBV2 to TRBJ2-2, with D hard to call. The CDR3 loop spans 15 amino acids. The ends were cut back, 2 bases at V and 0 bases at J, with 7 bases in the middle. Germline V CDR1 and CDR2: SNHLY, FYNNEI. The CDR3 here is CASSESTPNTGELFF. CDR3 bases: TGTGCCAGCAGTGAATCGACACCGAACACCGGGGAGCTGTTTTTT.

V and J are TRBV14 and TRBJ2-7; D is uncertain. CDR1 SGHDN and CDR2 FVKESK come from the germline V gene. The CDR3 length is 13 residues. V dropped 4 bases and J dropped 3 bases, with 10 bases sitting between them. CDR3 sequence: CASSPVGDYEQYF. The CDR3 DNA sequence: TGTGCCAGCAGCCCAGTTGGGGACTACGAGCAGTACTTC.

CDR3 sequence reads: CASSPSEGSGTETYEQYF. CDR3 bases: TGTGCCAGCAGCCCAAGTGAGGGATCCGGGACAGAGACCTACGAGCAGTACTTC. The rearrangement uses TRBV7-9 and TRBJ2-7; TRBD1 matches at 7 bases. V lost 5 bases and J lost 2; bases outside the gene matches: 18. In germline, CDR1 is SEHNR, CDR2 FQNEAQ (reference sequence). The CDR3 contains 18 residues.